This is a list of T cell receptor beta chains from one sample in a study of blood T cell repertoires in COVID-19. This table comes from immunoSEQ multiplex PCR, and its TCRdb copy is limited to in-frame clones, with some not included. Among 82,000 or so clones listed, 80% to 90% were seen once. Sequenced input: PBMCs or T cells enriched from blood (not recorded which). The receptors were gathered from a woman between 50 and 59 years old with acute COVID-19. CDR3s include the opening cysteine and the closing phenylalanine or tryptophan. A D gene is named only where the DNA matches it firmly. Some rows have no size entry. The others give once, few or many, or a class for an expanded clone.

clone_size: NA; j_call: TRBJ2-7; v_call: TRBV27; d_call: TRBD1; cdr3_aa: CASRPHGTGGIAYEQYF; cdr3_nt: TGTGCCAGCAGGCCACACGGTACAGGGGGAATAGCCTACGAGCAGTACTTC
clone_size: NA; j_call: TRBJ2-7; v_call: TRBV7-8; d_call: TRBD1; cdr3_aa: CASSLGGTGWGREYEQYF; cdr3_nt: TGTGCCAGCAGCTTAGGAGGGACAGGGTGGGGAAGGGAATACGAGCAGTACTTC
clone_size: NA; j_call: TRBJ1-1; v_call: TRBV3-1/TRBV3-2; d_call: NA; cdr3_aa: CASSQEEWSMNTEAFF; cdr3_nt: TGTGCCAGCAGCCAAGAAGAGTGGAGCATGAACACTGAAGCTTTCTTT
clone_size: NA; j_call: TRBJ1-1; v_call: TRBV5-4; d_call: NA; cdr3_aa: CASSTGGLMSTEAFF; cdr3_nt: TGTGCCAGCAGCACGGGAGGACTTATGAGCACTGAAGCTTTCTTT
clone_size: NA; j_call: TRBJ1-6; v_call: TRBV5-5; d_call: NA; cdr3_aa: CASSSTGHSPLHF; cdr3_nt: TGTGCCAGCAGCTCTACAGGGCATTCACCCCTCCACTTT
clone_size: NA; j_call: TRBJ1-4; v_call: TRBV7-9; d_call: TRBD1; cdr3_aa: CASSYGTADEKLFF; cdr3_nt: TGTGCCAGCAGCTACGGGACAGCCGATGAAAAACTGTTTTTT
clone_size: NA; j_call: TRBJ1-6; v_call: TRBV2; d_call: TRBD1; cdr3_aa: CASSGTGDSPLHF; cdr3_nt: TGTGCCAGCAGTGGGACAGGGGATTCACCCCTCCACTTT
clone_size: NA; j_call: TRBJ1-2; v_call: TRBV4-2; d_call: TRBD1; cdr3_aa: CASSQDPTGGASYGYTF; cdr3_nt: TGTGCCAGCAGCCAAGATCCTACAGGGGGCGCATCCTATGGCTACACCTTC
clone_size: NA; j_call: TRBJ2-2; v_call: TRBV7-8; d_call: NA; cdr3_aa: CASSLGRPEGELFF; cdr3_nt: TGTGCCAGCAGCTTAGGCAGGCCCGAGGGGGAGCTGTTTTTT
clone_size: NA; j_call: TRBJ1-4; v_call: TRBV7-9; d_call: NA; cdr3_aa: CASSLMGSNEKLFF; cdr3_nt: TGTGCCAGCAGCTTGATGGGGAGTAATGAAAAACTGTTTTTT
clone_size: NA; j_call: TRBJ2-5; v_call: TRBV5-4; d_call: TRBD1; cdr3_aa: CASSWGTDQETQYF; cdr3_nt: TGTGCCAGCAGCTGGGGGACAGACCAAGAGACCCAGTACTTC
clone_size: NA; j_call: TRBJ2-7; v_call: TRBV6-1; d_call: NA; cdr3_aa: CASSEQGEQYF; cdr3_nt: TGTGCCAGCAGTGAACAGGGCGAGCAGTACTTC
clone_size: once; j_call: TRBJ1-2; v_call: TRBV2; d_call: NA; cdr3_aa: CASRPEMNYGYTF; cdr3_nt: TGTGCCAGCAGACCCGAGATGAACTATGGCTACACCTTC
clone_size: NA; j_call: TRBJ1-2; v_call: TRBV6-5; d_call: NA; cdr3_aa: CASKTLGGSYGYTF; cdr3_nt: TGTGCCAGCAAGACACTGGGGGGGTCTTATGGCTACACCTTC
clone_size: NA; j_call: TRBJ1-2; v_call: TRBV9; d_call: NA; cdr3_aa: CASSVATGLGYGYTF; cdr3_nt: TGTGCCAGCAGCGTAGCTACAGGCCTGGGATATGGCTACACCTTC
clone_size: NA; j_call: TRBJ1-2; v_call: TRBV2; d_call: TRBD1; cdr3_aa: CATGTVPNYGYTF; cdr3_nt: TGTGCCACCGGGACAGTGCCTAACTATGGCTACACCTTC
clone_size: NA; j_call: TRBJ1-2; v_call: TRBV11-2; d_call: TRBD1; cdr3_aa: CASSLSGQGNYGYTF; cdr3_nt: TGTGCCAGCAGCCTATCGGGACAGGGGAACTATGGCTACACCTTC
clone_size: once; j_call: TRBJ2-7; v_call: TRBV5-1; d_call: NA; cdr3_aa: CASSLDTYEQYF; cdr3_nt: TGCGCCAGCAGCTTGGATACCTACGAGCAGTACTTC
clone_size: NA; j_call: TRBJ2-3; v_call: TRBV27; d_call: NA; cdr3_aa: CATRTRATDTQYF; cdr3_nt: TGTGCCACTAGAACCAGGGCTACAGATACGCAGTATTTT
clone_size: NA; j_call: TRBJ1-6; v_call: TRBV19; d_call: TRBD1; cdr3_aa: CASSTGQGRNSPLHF; cdr3_nt: TGTGCCAGTAGTACCGGACAGGGCCGCAATTCACCCCTCCACTTT
clone_size: NA; j_call: TRBJ2-5; v_call: TRBV19; d_call: TRBD2; cdr3_aa: CASSRGGSGVQETQYF; cdr3_nt: TGTGCCAGTAGTAGGGGGGGTAGCGGGGTCCAAGAGACCCAGTACTTC
clone_size: few; j_call: TRBJ1-2; v_call: TRBV11-3; d_call: NA; cdr3_aa: CASSSRQTYGYTF; cdr3_nt: TGTGCCAGCAGCTCAAGACAGACCTATGGCTACACCTTC
clone_size: NA; j_call: TRBJ2-1; v_call: TRBV19; d_call: TRBD1; cdr3_aa: CASRWGLGQGAGATYNEQFF; cdr3_nt: TGTGCCAGTAGATGGGGACTGGGACAGGGGGCTGGGGCTACTTACAATGAGCAGTTCTTC
clone_size: NA; j_call: TRBJ1-5; v_call: TRBV19; d_call: TRBD1; cdr3_aa: CASSGKGGEWQPQHF; cdr3_nt: TGTGCCAGTAGTGGTAAAGGGGGCGAGTGGCAGCCCCAGCATTTT
clone_size: once; j_call: TRBJ2-1; v_call: TRBV30; d_call: TRBD2; cdr3_aa: CAWSAGIGLAGWFF; cdr3_nt: TGTGCCTGGAGTGCTGGAATTGGGCTAGCGGGTTGGTTCTTC
clone_size: NA; j_call: TRBJ2-7; v_call: TRBV27; d_call: TRBD1; cdr3_aa: CASSPTGGVGEQYF; cdr3_nt: TGTGCCAGCAGCCCGACAGGGGGCGTGGGCGAGCAGTACTTC
clone_size: NA; j_call: TRBJ1-5; v_call: TRBV19; d_call: NA; cdr3_aa: CASTPVGGAQPQHF; cdr3_nt: TGTGCCAGTACCCCAGTTGGGGGGGCTCAGCCCCAGCATTTT
clone_size: NA; j_call: TRBJ1-4; v_call: TRBV19; d_call: TRBD1; cdr3_aa: CASNIGGRAGGPTNEKLFF; cdr3_nt: TGTGCCAGTAACATTGGGGGGCGGGCAGGGGGCCCAACTAATGAAAAACTGTTTTTT
clone_size: NA; j_call: TRBJ2-1; v_call: TRBV6-2/TRBV6-3; d_call: NA; cdr3_aa: CASSYSSEDGLFSYNEQFF; cdr3_nt: TGTGCCAGCAGTTACTCATCGGAGGACGGACTGTTCTCCTACAATGAGCAGTTCTTC
clone_size: NA; j_call: TRBJ2-7; v_call: TRBV10-3; d_call: TRBD1; cdr3_aa: CAISSRDRAYEQYF; cdr3_nt: TGTGCCATCAGTAGCCGGGACAGAGCCTACGAGCAGTACTTC
clone_size: NA; j_call: TRBJ1-2; v_call: TRBV9; d_call: NA; cdr3_aa: CASSPGDRTAPYGYTF; cdr3_nt: TGTGCCAGCAGCCCAGGGGACCGAACGGCGCCATATGGCTACACCTTC
clone_size: NA; j_call: TRBJ2-1; v_call: TRBV27; d_call: TRBD2; cdr3_aa: CASSFDVAGEASLFF; cdr3_nt: TGTGCCAGCAGTTTTGACGTGGCGGGAGAGGCCAGTCTGTTCTTC
clone_size: once; j_call: TRBJ2-7; v_call: TRBV6-1; d_call: NA; cdr3_aa: CASSELPPSYEQYF; cdr3_nt: TGTGCCAGCAGTGAACTCCCTCCTTCCTACGAGCAGTACTTC
clone_size: NA; j_call: TRBJ2-7; v_call: TRBV3-1/TRBV3-2; d_call: TRBD2; cdr3_aa: CASSTSGSSYEQYF; cdr3_nt: TGTGCCAGCAGCACCAGCGGGAGCTCCTACGAGCAGTACTTC
clone_size: NA; j_call: TRBJ2-5; v_call: TRBV3-1/TRBV3-2; d_call: NA; cdr3_aa: CASSDFVETQYF; cdr3_nt: TGTGCCAGCAGCGACTTTGTGGAGACCCAGTACTTC
clone_size: NA; j_call: TRBJ2-1; v_call: TRBV12-3/TRBV12-4; d_call: NA; cdr3_aa: CASRRTTYNEQFF; cdr3_nt: TGTGCCTCTAGGAGGACCACCTACAATGAGCAGTTCTTC
clone_size: NA; j_call: TRBJ1-3; v_call: TRBV5-4; d_call: TRBD1; cdr3_aa: CASSQRTGTFSSGNTIYF; cdr3_nt: TGTGCCAGCAGCCAACGGACAGGAACCTTCAGCTCTGGAAACACCATATATTTT
clone_size: NA; j_call: TRBJ2-3; v_call: TRBV7-6; d_call: NA; cdr3_aa: CASSLEGREYTDTQYF; cdr3_nt: TGTGCCAGCAGCTTAGAGGGGCGGGAATACACAGATACGCAGTATTTT
clone_size: NA; j_call: TRBJ2-7; v_call: TRBV27; d_call: TRBD1; cdr3_aa: CASSWTLGGASYEQYF; cdr3_nt: TGTGCCAGCAGTTGGACGCTAGGGGGCGCGTCCTACGAGCAGTACTTC
clone_size: NA; j_call: TRBJ1-1; v_call: TRBV7-2; d_call: TRBD1; cdr3_aa: CASSLASGQVGEAFF; cdr3_nt: TGTGCCAGCAGCTTAGCGTCGGGACAGGTCGGTGAAGCTTTCTTT